This T cell receptor (beta chain) was sequenced during a study of blood T cell repertoires in COVID-19. Study summary: The United States, Italy and Spain were the sources of the acute and convalescent COVID-19 samples.

Libraries were prepared by immunoSEQ multiplex PCR; TCRdb keeps only in-frame clonotypes and omits some of them. The sample contains some 100,000 clones, about 92% of which appear only once. The CDR3 has 16 amino acids. Germline CDR1 MRHNA, CDR2 SNTAGT. V lost 6 bases and J lost 0; bases outside the gene matches: 7. The source of this sequence is a man aged 50-59 years with active COVID-19. The chain has TRBV6-4 and TRBJ2-1; TRBD2 agrees at 8 bases. Sequencing used peripheral blood. This CDR3 is CASSRLASSSYNEQFF. CDR3 sequence (DNA): TGTGCCAGCAGCCGACTAGCGTCGAGCTCCTACAATGAGCAGTTCTTC.